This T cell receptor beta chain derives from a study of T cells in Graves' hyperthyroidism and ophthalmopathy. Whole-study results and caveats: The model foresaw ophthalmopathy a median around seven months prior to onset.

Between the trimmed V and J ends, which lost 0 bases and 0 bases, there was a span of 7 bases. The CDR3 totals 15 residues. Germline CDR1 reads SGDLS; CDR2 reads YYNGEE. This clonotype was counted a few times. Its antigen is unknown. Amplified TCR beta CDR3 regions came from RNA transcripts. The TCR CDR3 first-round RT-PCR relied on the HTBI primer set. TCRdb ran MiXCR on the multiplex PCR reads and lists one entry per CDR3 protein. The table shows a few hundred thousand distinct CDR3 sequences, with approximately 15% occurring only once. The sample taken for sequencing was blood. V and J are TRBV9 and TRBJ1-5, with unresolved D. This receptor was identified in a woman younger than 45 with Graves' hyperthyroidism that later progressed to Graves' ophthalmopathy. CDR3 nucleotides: TGTGCCAGCAGCGTAGGCGGTTATAGCAATCAGCCCCAGCATTTT. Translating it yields CASSVGGYSNQPQHF.